These 21 T cell receptor beta chains came from one sample sequenced in a study of T cell responses to AZD1222 COVID-19 vaccine. This table comes from immunoSEQ multiplex PCR, and its TCRdb copy is limited to in-frame clones, with some not included. The repertoire holds roughly 250,000 clones, approximately 95% seen once, with 0.5% to 0.65% in the top ten. The specimen was peripheral blood, collected on day 0 of AZD1222 vaccination. All receptors come from an adult in good health.

This chain joins TRBV28 and TRBJ1-2; 9 bases line up with TRBD1. V dropped 5 bases and J dropped 8; count of bases not matched to a gene: 12. This CDR3 region has 15 residues. The germline V gene has CDR1 MDHEN and CDR2 SYDVKM. Written as DNA, the CDR3 is TGTGCCAGCAGTCCACCCGGACAGGGGCTTTCCGGCTACACCTTC. This codes for CASSPPGQGLSGYTF.

The rearrangement uses TRBV28 and TRBJ2-7; a possible D gene is TRBD1 (6 bases). V shed 5 bases and J shed 9 bases, with 14 bases lying between them. Germline V gene sequence: CDR1 MDHEN, CDR2 SYDVKM. CDR3 length: 12 residues. The CDR3 region has the DNA TGTGCCAGCAGTCGCTCGGACAGCAGGCAGTACTTC. It specifies CASSRSDSRQYF.

This chain uses TRBV14 with TRBJ2-7; 8 bases align to TRBD1. This CDR3 contains 15 residues. Trimming cost V 1 base and J 2 bases; bases outside gene matches: 4. Germline loops: CDR1 SGHDN, CDR2 FVKESK. This CDR3 is CASSQASTGAYEQYF. CDR3 DNA: TGTGCCAGCAGCCAAGCTTCGACAGGGGCCTACGAGCAGTACTTC.

The V and J genes are TRBV4-3 and TRBJ1-5, with D possibly being TRBD1 (5 bases). The V end was cut by 0 bases, the J end by 2 bases, with 11 bases between. CDR1 and CDR2 from the germline V gene are LGHNA and YSLEER. CDR3 length: 16 residues. The CDR3 reads CASSQDLGGRNQPQHF. CDR3 DNA sequence: TGCGCCAGCAGCCAAGATCTGGGGGGACGCAATCAGCCCCAGCATTTT.

As regards this clone: The DNA is omitted, as the CDR3 cannot be located on it reliably, and the CDR3 follows TCRdb's listing. This chain joins TRBV19 and TRBJ1-1. The CDR3 has 12 amino acids, counting both end residues. Germline V CDR1 and CDR2: LNHDA, SQIVND (reference sequence). This CDR3 is CASTSGHTEAFF.

The J gene is TRBJ2-3, the V gene TRBV3-1 (or the pseudogene TRBV3-2); 12 bases are shared with TRBD2. V lost 4 bases and J lost 2; bases outside the gene matches: 4. Germline CDR1 is LGHDT and CDR2 is YNNKEL (reference sequence). This CDR3 has 16 residues. CDR3 protein: CASSPGTSGSTDTQYF. Here the CDR3 DNA reads TGTGCCAGCAGCCCCGGGACTAGCGGGTCCACAGATACGCAGTATTTT.

CDR3 sequence: CASSLQGDTQYF. CDR3 nucleotide sequence: TGTGCCAGCAGCTTACAGGGGGATACGCAGTATTTT. The genes are TRBV7-9 and TRBJ2-3; perhaps TRBD1 as D (6 bases). The germline gives CDR1 SEHNR, CDR2 FQNEAQ (reference sequence). The CDR3 contains 12 residues. The ends were cut back, 2 bases at V and 6 bases at J, with 6 bases in the middle. The full variable domain, with the rest looked up from reference TRBV7-9 and TRBJ2-3, is DTGVSQNPRHKITKRGQNVTFRCDPISEHNRLYWYRQTLGQGPEFLTYFQNEAQLEKSRLLSDRFSAERPKGSFSTLEIQRTEQGDSAMYLCASSLQGDTQYFGPGTRLTVL.

The V gene is TRBV4-3, the J gene TRBJ2-1; D not resolved. From germline, CDR1 is LGHNA and CDR2 YSLEER. The CDR3 runs to 15 residues. V lost 0 bases and J 9 bases, leaving 15 bases between the germline ends. CDR3 in amino acids: CASSQDPGLVSEQFF. Written as DNA, the CDR3 is TGCGCCAGCAGCCAAGACCCCGGGCTAGTATCTGAGCAGTTCTTC.

V and J are TRBV5-1 and TRBJ1-4; possible D gene TRBD1, 5 bases. Trimming cost V 4 bases and J 4 bases, with 11 bases left between them. Germline values: CDR1 SGHRS, CDR2 YFSETQ. This CDR3 is 14 amino acids long. The CDR3 sequence is CASSRDGDNEKLFF. CDR3 nucleotide sequence: TGCGCCAGCAGCAGGGACGGTGATAATGAAAAACTGTTTTTT.

The CDR3 DNA is TGTGCCATCCCGGGTAGCGGGAGCAATTACGAGCAGTACTTC. It is translated as CAIPGSGSNYEQYF. V and J are TRBV7-9 and TRBJ2-7; 9 positions match TRBD2. The length of the CDR3 is 14 residues. The V gene's germline CDR1 is SEHNR and CDR2 FQNEAQ (reference sequence). The V segment lost 10 bases and the J segment 4 bases; nucleotides outside the gene matches: 11. Complete variable domain (other parts from reference TRBV7-9 and TRBJ2-7): DTGVSQNPRHKITKRGQNVTFRCDPISEHNRLYWYRQTLGQGPEFLTYFQNEAQLEKSRLLSDRFSAERPKGSFSTLEIQRTEQGDSAMYLCAIPGSGSNYEQYFGPGTRLTVT.

This clone was counted between two and nine times. This chain joins TRBV4-1 and TRBJ2-3; perhaps TRBD2 as D (7 bases). Germline CDR1 reads MGHRA; CDR2 reads YSYEKL. The CDR3 totals 17 residues. Trimming took off 5 bases at V and 3 bases at J, with 21 bases between the two ends. The CDR3 DNA is TGCGCCAGCAGCTCCAGCCGTTCGGGGGGCGGGACAGATACGCAGTATTTT. Its protein is CASSSSRSGGGTDTQYF.

CDR3 sequence reads: CASSIEARGSGYTF. In DNA, the CDR3 is TGTGCCAGTAGTATAGAGGCCCGCGGCTCTGGCTACACCTTC. The chain has TRBV19 and TRBJ1-2, with D hard to call. This CDR3 has 14 amino acids. CDR1 and CDR2 (germline): LNHDA, SQIVND (reference sequence). V was shortened by 0 bases and J by 7 bases, with 12 bases between the two germline ends.

The chain uses TRBV2 and TRBJ2-7; TRBD1 matches at 9 bases. Germline V gene data show CDR1 as SNHLY and CDR2 as FYNNEI. The V gene end was trimmed by 3 bases and the J gene end by 4 bases; junction bases not matched to a gene: 4. The CDR3 sequence is 14 residues long. The CDR3 DNA reads as TGTGCCAGCAGTGAGAGGACAGGGGTTTACGAGCAGTACTTC. Its protein product is CASSERTGVYEQYF.

This clone was detected only once. The rearrangement joins TRBV7-6 to TRBJ2-1; 10 positions agree with TRBD2. The CDR3 is 16 amino acids. V was pared by 0 bases and J by 8 bases, with 7 bases of the junction left unmatched. Germline V gene data show CDR1 as SGHVS and CDR2 as FNYEAQ. For the CDR3, the DNA is TGTGCCAGCAGCTTAGCGGGGCCTAGCGGGAGCTATGAGCAGTTCTTC. This encodes CASSLAGPSGSYEQFF.

In this sample, this clone turned up a few times. The chain carries TRBV3-1 (or the pseudogene TRBV3-2) and TRBJ2-7, with TRBD2 identical over 9 bases. The CDR3 runs 16 residues. Looked up from germline, CDR1 is LGHDT and CDR2 is YNNKEL (reference sequence). V dropped 1 base and J dropped 2; count of bases not matched to a gene: 6. CDR3 sequence (DNA): TGTGCCAGCAGCCAAGGGACTAGCGCGAGGACCTACGAGCAGTACTTC. This codes for CASSQGTSARTYEQYF.

The chain uses TRBV24-1 and TRBJ2-5; D is ambiguous. Between the trimmed V and J ends, which lost 4 bases and 1 base, there was a span of 9 bases. The CDR3 sequence is 14 residues long. In germline, CDR1 is KGHDR, CDR2 SFDVKD. The CDR3 reads CATSDSGSQETQYF. The DNA of the CDR3 is TGTGCCACCAGTGACTCTGGTTCCCAAGAGACCCAGTACTTC.

This rearrangement joins TRBV3-1 (or the pseudogene TRBV3-2) to TRBJ1-1, with D maybe TRBD1 (5 bases). Germline-derived CDR1 and CDR2 are LGHDT and YNNKEL (reference sequence). Deletions cut 4 bases from V and 5 bases from J, with 11 bases between. The CDR3 is 13 residues long. CDR3 nucleotide sequence: TGTGCCAGCAGCCGTCTTGGGGGGACTGAAGCTTTCTTT. Its protein product is CASSRLGGTEAFF.

This rearrangement joins TRBV18 to TRBJ2-7; 7 bases fit TRBD1. Trimming took 3 bases from V and 4 from J; bases not matched to a gene: 9. This CDR3 spans 15 amino acids. Germline values: CDR1 KGHSH, CDR2 LQKENI. CDR3 in DNA: TGTGCCAGCTCACCCGGACAGGCCAACTTGTACGAGCAGTACTTC. Its translation: CASSPGQANLYEQYF.

The V call is TRBV3-1 (or the pseudogene TRBV3-2), the J call TRBJ2-1, with D uncertain. Trimming removed 0 bases at V and 9 bases at J, with 6 bases between. CDR1 LGHDT and CDR2 YNNKEL come from the germline V gene (reference sequence). The CDR3 runs 12 residues. The CDR3 is CASSQEYGEQFF. DNA of the CDR3: TGTGCCAGCAGCCAAGAATACGGTGAGCAGTTCTTC.

V and J are TRBV9 and TRBJ2-1; possible D gene TRBD2, 7 bases. V lost 3 bases, J lost 8 bases, and 18 bases lay in between. This CDR3 is built from 15 residues. The germline V gene has CDR1 SGDLS and CDR2 YYNGEE. The DNA of the CDR3 is TGTGCCAGCAGCGGAGGGAACAGGGCGGGGGATGAGCAGTTCTTC. As protein: CASSGGNRAGDEQFF.

V and J are TRBV7-9 and TRBJ1-6; 7 bases map to TRBD1. The junction had 5 bases not matched to a gene; V was cut back by 5 bases and J by 4 bases. This CDR3 has 15 amino acids. Per germline, CDR1 SEHNR and CDR2 FQNEAQ (reference sequence). DNA for the CDR3: TGTGCCAGCAGCCCGGGACAGCAGTATAATTCACCCCTCCACTTT. This codes for CASSPGQQYNSPLHF.